The 30 T cell receptor beta chains below all came from one sample that was sequenced in a study of T-cell reconstitution after alpha-beta-depleted transplantation in children. Preparing the TCRbeta library involved the use of unique molecular identifiers. TCRdb processed the PCR reads anew with MiXCR; each CDR3 protein has one entry. Among 300,000 to 350,000 distinct CDR3 sequences listed, about a quarter were seen once. The sequencing used PBMCs, mostly from graft donor cells, collected 180 days after TCRalphabeta/CD19-depleted stem cell transplant. These receptors came from a male patient under 18 who had a stem cell transplant for acute lymphoblastic leukemia, so the T cells may come from the graft donor.

The table lists this clonotype with a few counts. V is TRBV29-1 and J is TRBJ2-7; D is perhaps TRBD2 (5 bases). Deletions cut 7 bases from V and 2 bases from J, with 12 bases between. Per germline, CDR1 SQVTM and CDR2 ANQGSEA. CDR3 length equals 12 residues. CDR3 nucleotides: TGCAGCGGTCGGACGGAGGCCTACGAGCAGTACTTC. As protein: CSGRTEAYEQYF.

This clonotype was counted only a few times. The chain carries TRBV10-3 and TRBJ1-1; maybe TRBD1 (5 bases). CDR1 ENHRY and CDR2 SYGVKD come from the germline V gene. This CDR3 is 12 amino acids long. The V and J ends lost 0 bases and 10 bases respectively, with 9 bases between them. The CDR3, as DNA: TGTGCCATCAGTGAGTCGGGGACCGGAGCTTTCTTT. As protein: CAISESGTGAFF.

This clonotype showed up just a few times. V gene TRBV20-1 combines with J gene TRBJ2-5; unclear D gene. The germline gives CDR1 DFQATT, CDR2 SNEGSKA (reference sequence). V lost 6 bases, J lost 5 bases, and 16 bases lay in between. This CDR3 spans 13 amino acids. The CDR3 protein is CSAQLQPRETQYF. DNA of the CDR3: TGCAGTGCCCAACTCCAACCCCGGGAGACCCAGTACTTC.

The chain combines TRBV2 with TRBJ2-1; 11 nucleotides agree with TRBD2. With 6 bases clipped from V and 2 bases from J, the junction kept 21 bases outside the gene matches. From germline, CDR1 is SNHLY and CDR2 FYNNEI. The CDR3 has 21 amino acids. The CDR3 sequence: CASRSGQGRTSGRGTYNEQFF. The CDR3 region has the DNA TGTGCCAGCAGGTCCGGACAGGGGAGAACTAGCGGGAGAGGCACCTACAATGAGCAGTTCTTC.

This clonotype was counted between two and nine times. The chain couples TRBV6-1 to TRBJ2-1, with 8 bases fitting TRBD2. The CDR3 contains 15 residues. Germline CDR1 reads MNHNS; CDR2 reads SASEGT. Losses at the gene ends were 3 bases for V and 2 bases for J; bases not matched to a gene: 3. CDR3 sequence: CASSDLAGTYNEQFF. CDR3 DNA sequence: TGTGCCAGCAGTGACCTAGCGGGTACCTACAATGAGCAGTTCTTC.

The sample holds a few counts of this clonotype. The gene calls are TRBV4-1 and TRBJ2-7; perhaps TRBD1 as D (6 bases). With 5 bases removed from V and 6 bases from J, the gap between germline ends came to 14 bases. This CDR3 is built from 13 residues. Germline CDR1 and CDR2: MGHRA and YSYEKL. As DNA, the CDR3 is TGCGCCAGCAGCGAGTACCGGGACACCGAGCAGTACTTC. This sequence encodes CASSEYRDTEQYF.

This clonotype was seen ten or more times. The chain is built from TRBV12-3 or TRBV12-4 and TRBJ2-7; no clear D gene. CDR3 length: 11 residues. The V end lost 5 bases, the J end lost 3 bases, and 5 bases lay between the germline ends. CDR3 bases: TGTGCCAGCAGTGACGGCTACGAGCAGTACTTC. It translates to CASSDGYEQYF.

Of note for this clonotype: At one end the junction does not follow the germline gene, possibly because of a read error. The chain links TRBV29-1 to TRBJ2-7, with TRBD2 identical over 10 bases. CDR3 length: 15 residues. Germline assignment: CDR1 SQVTM and CDR2 ANQGSEA. CDR3 in DNA: TGCAGCGTTCAAGATCGGGCTAGCGGGAGATACGAGCAGTACTTC. It translates to CSVQDRASGRYEQYF.

The sample holds a few counts of this clonotype. This sequence joins TRBV2 and TRBJ2-3; 7 bases line up with TRBD2. This CDR3 has 15 amino acids. Trimming at V came to 4 bases and at J to 0 bases, leaving 4 bases not matched to a gene. The germline CDR1 and CDR2 sequences are SNHLY and FYNNEI. CDR3 loop: CASSVASGSTDTQYF. The CDR3 nucleotides are TGTGCCAGCAGTGTGGCTAGCGGTAGCACAGATACGCAGTATTTT.

This clonotype was seen more than once but under ten times. The chain uses TRBV15 and TRBJ1-1; D unresolved. Per germline, CDR1 LNHNV and CDR2 YYDKDF (reference sequence). V was shortened by 3 bases and J by 3 bases, with 14 bases between the two germline ends. The CDR3 runs 15 residues. This chain's CDR3 is CATSSPDKGYTEAFF. The CDR3 coding sequence is TGTGCCACCAGCAGCCCCGACAAGGGTTACACTGAAGCTTTCTTT.

This clonotype has a handful of counts. The chain recombines TRBV10-3 with TRBJ1-4, with 10 bases identical to TRBD1. The CDR3 runs 12 residues. J lost 10 bases, V lost 6 bases, and 2 bases had no gene match. CDR1 ENHRY and CDR2 SYGVKD come from the germline V gene. The chain's CDR3 is CAIRGDRGKLFF. Here the CDR3 DNA reads TGTGCCATCAGGGGGGACAGGGGAAAACTGTTTTTT.

This clonotype has ten or more counts. V is TRBV7-6 and J is TRBJ2-7, with D maybe TRBD2 (5 bases). The germline V gene encodes CDR1 SGHVS and CDR2 FNYEAQ. This CDR3 has 19 residues. With 5 bases removed from V and 0 bases from J, the gap between germline ends came to 26 bases. The DNA for the CDR3 is TGTGCCAGCAGCCCGAACTCGGCAGCTAGTACGGGGTACTCCTACGAGCAGTACTTC. It is translated as CASSPNSAASTGYSYEQYF.

J is TRBJ2-5 and V is TRBV5-1; D perhaps matches TRBD1 (6 bases). Germline assignment: CDR1 SGHRS and CDR2 YFSETQ. The germline V and J ends were trimmed by 6 bases and 2 bases, with 17 bases remaining between them. The CDR3 is made up of 15 amino acids. DNA for the CDR3: TGCGCCAGCAACCTCGTGGGACATCCTCAAGAGACCCAGTACTTC. Amino acid sequence: CASNLVGHPQETQYF.

This chain uses TRBV15 with TRBJ2-2, with D perhaps matching TRBD1 or TRBD2 (5 bases each). The CDR3 totals 13 residues. The germline gives CDR1 LNHNV, CDR2 YYDKDF (reference sequence). V gave up 0 bases and J gave up 7 bases, with 6 bases separating them. CDR3 in amino acids: CATSREGDGELFF. CDR3 in DNA: TGTGCCACCAGCAGAGAGGGGGACGGGGAGCTGTTTTTT.

The rearrangement links TRBV18 to TRBJ2-1; 11 bases agree with TRBD2. The CDR3 is made up of 16 amino acids. V gave up 5 bases and J gave up 7 bases; unmatched junction bases: 10. The germline gives CDR1 KGHSH, CDR2 LQKENI. The CDR3 DNA reads as TGTGCCAGCTCAACATTTAGCGGGAGGGCCCAAAATGAGCAGTTCTTC. It translates to CASSTFSGRAQNEQFF.

This clonotype was seen only a few times. This sequence joins TRBV20-1 and TRBJ2-1; D perhaps matches TRBD2 (5 bases). Looked up from germline, CDR1 is DFQATT and CDR2 is SNEGSKA (reference sequence). This CDR3 has 17 residues. The ends were cut back, 0 bases at V and 4 bases at J, with 19 bases in the middle. CDR3 nucleotide sequence: TGCAGTGCTAGAGAATTCTTCGGGGTGGGGTTATACAATGAGCAGTTCTTC. Amino acid sequence: CSAREFFGVGLYNEQFF.

This clonotype was picked up many times. The genes are TRBV12-3 or TRBV12-4 and TRBJ2-5; possibly TRBD2 for D (6 bases). The CDR3 totals 13 residues. The germline V and J ends were trimmed by 6 bases and 1 base, with 9 bases remaining between them. CDR3 in DNA: TGTGCCAGCAGCCCGGGGGTCCAAGAGACCCAGTACTTC. Amino acids: CASSPGVQETQYF.

This clonotype was counted only a few times. The rearrangement joins TRBV5-1 to TRBJ1-1; D is undetermined. CDR1 SGHRS and CDR2 YFSETQ come from the germline V gene. The CDR3 spans 17 residues. Deletions cut 3 bases from V and 0 bases from J, with 18 bases between. CDR3 nucleotide sequence: TGCGCCAGCAGCTCACAATCGCAGAGAGTCATGAACACTGAAGCTTTCTTT. Its translation is CASSSQSQRVMNTEAFF. The full variable domain, with the rest looked up from reference TRBV5-1 and TRBJ1-1, is KAGVTQTPRYLIKTRGQQVTLSCSPISGHRSVSWYQQTPGQGLQFLFEYFSETQRNKGNFPGRFSGRQFSNSRSEMNVSTLELGDSALYLCASSSQSQRVMNTEAFFGQGTRLTVV.

This clonotype was observed many times. V and J are TRBV10-3 and TRBJ2-2; 7 nucleotides match TRBD2. CDR1 is ENHRY, CDR2 SYGVKD, per germline. J lost 5 bases, V lost 11 bases, and 17 bases had no gene match. The CDR3 consists of 16 residues. CDR3 sequence reads: CAVKTSTREGTGELFF. CDR3 nucleotide sequence: TGTGCCGTAAAGACTAGCACCAGAGAAGGGACCGGGGAGCTGTTTTTT.

This clonotype turned up a few times. The CDR3 coding sequence is TGCGCCAGCAGCCCCGGACTAGCGCGCTCTGGGGCCAACGTCCTGACTTTC. This gives the protein CASSPGLARSGANVLTF. The genes are TRBV4-1 and TRBJ2-6; TRBD2 matches at 9 bases. V lost 4 bases, J lost 0 bases, and 4 bases stayed unmatched. This CDR3 spans 17 amino acids. The germline V gene encodes CDR1 MGHRA and CDR2 YSYEKL.

The V and J genes are TRBV5-1 and TRBJ1-2, with D possibly being TRBD1 (6 bases). Germline loops: CDR1 SGHRS, CDR2 YFSETQ. The CDR3 length is 13 residues. Between the trimmed V and J ends, which lost 4 bases and 4 bases, there was a span of 11 bases. The CDR3 DNA sequence: TGCGCCAGCAGCCCACAGGGAGGCTATGGCTACACCTTC. Amino acid sequence: CASSPQGGYGYTF.

The CDR3 coding sequence is TGTGCCATCAGTGAGTCAGACTCCTGGACCGGGGAGCTGTTTTTT. Protein product: CAISESDSWTGELFF. This chain links TRBV10-3 with TRBJ2-2; D gene ambiguous. This CDR3 contains 15 residues. The germline V and J ends were trimmed by 0 bases and 5 bases, with 10 bases remaining between them. Per the germline V gene, CDR1 is ENHRY and CDR2 is SYGVKD.

The chain employs TRBV2 and TRBJ2-3; 8 bases are a match to TRBD1. Germline V gene data show CDR1 as SNHLY and CDR2 as FYNNEI. The CDR3 totals 15 residues. With 7 bases clipped from V and 0 bases from J, the junction kept 6 bases outside the gene matches. Here the CDR3 DNA reads TGTGCCAGCACCACCGACAGGGGAAGCACAGATACGCAGTATTTT. Translated, it gives CASTTDRGSTDTQYF.

This clonotype has only a few counts. This sequence joins TRBV24-1 and TRBJ2-7; no clear D gene. This CDR3 has 14 amino acids. Per germline, CDR1 KGHDR and CDR2 SFDVKD. Trimming pared 0 bases from V and 2 bases from J, leaving 7 bases between. This chain's CDR3 is CATSDLRPPYEQYF. The CDR3, as DNA: TGTGCCACCAGTGATTTGCGGCCCCCCTACGAGCAGTACTTC.

In DNA, the CDR3 is TGTGCCAGCAGCTTGGTGGGAGGGATTGAGCAGTTCTTC. Protein product: CASSLVGGIEQFF. The chain joins TRBV5-6 to TRBJ2-1; 7 bases align to TRBD2. CDR1 SGHDT and CDR2 YYEEEE come from the germline V gene. The CDR3 runs 13 residues. The ends lost 0 bases at V and 9 bases at J; junction bases unmatched: 3.

Only a few counts were recorded for this clonotype. The V and J genes are TRBV7-9 and TRBJ1-4; possibly TRBD1 for D (6 bases). V lost 4 bases and J lost 2, with 11 bases in between. The CDR3 totals 15 residues. Germline assignment: CDR1 SEHNR and CDR2 FQNEAQ (reference sequence). CDR3 region: CASSSRGRTNEKLFF. The CDR3 nucleotides read TGTGCCAGCAGCTCCAGGGGAAGGACTAATGAAAAACTGTTTTTT.

In its sample, this clonotype was seen a few times. The gene calls are TRBV20-1 and TRBJ2-5; D remains unclear. The V gene's germline CDR1 is DFQATT and CDR2 SNEGSKA (reference sequence). V lost 5 bases, J lost 2 bases, and 12 bases lay in between. The CDR3 runs 13 residues. CDR3 sequence reads: CSAGAEPQETQYF. The CDR3 region has the DNA TGCAGTGCTGGTGCAGAACCACAAGAGACCCAGTACTTC.

The V call is TRBV15, the J call TRBJ2-7; D possibly corresponds to TRBD1 (5 bases). V lost 3 bases and J lost 2, with 8 bases in between. Germline CDR1 reads LNHNV; CDR2 reads YYDKDF (reference sequence). CDR3 length: 13 residues. Written as DNA, the CDR3 is TGTGCCACCAGCAGTGGGGCGGCCTACGAGCAGTACTTC. This sequence encodes CATSSGAAYEQYF.

This clonotype has ten or more counts. The chain uses TRBV5-1 and TRBJ2-4; the D is unclear. The V gene lost 0 bases and the J gene lost 7 bases, with 14 bases spanning the gap. CDR3 length: 15 amino acids. Germline assignment: CDR1 SGHRS and CDR2 YFSETQ. The CDR3 protein is CASSLGARMGNIQYF. CDR3 nucleotide sequence: TGCGCCAGCAGCTTGGGGGCTAGGATGGGGAACATTCAGTACTTC. The full variable domain, rest sourced from reference TRBV5-1 and TRBJ2-4, is KAGVTQTPRYLIKTRGQQVTLSCSPISGHRSVSWYQQTPGQGLQFLFEYFSETQRNKGNFPGRFSGRQFSNSRSEMNVSTLELGDSALYLCASSLGARMGNIQYFGAGTRLSVL.

The gene calls are TRBV6-5 and TRBJ2-3; 8 nucleotides match TRBD2. The length of the CDR3 is 17 residues. The trim removed 0 bases at V and 3 bases at J, leaving 8 bases unmatched. In germline, CDR1 is MNHEY, CDR2 SVGAGI. For the CDR3, the DNA is TGTGCCAGCAGTTACTCCCGGAGCGGGGGAAGGACAGATACGCAGTATTTT. It yields the protein CASSYSRSGGRTDTQYF.